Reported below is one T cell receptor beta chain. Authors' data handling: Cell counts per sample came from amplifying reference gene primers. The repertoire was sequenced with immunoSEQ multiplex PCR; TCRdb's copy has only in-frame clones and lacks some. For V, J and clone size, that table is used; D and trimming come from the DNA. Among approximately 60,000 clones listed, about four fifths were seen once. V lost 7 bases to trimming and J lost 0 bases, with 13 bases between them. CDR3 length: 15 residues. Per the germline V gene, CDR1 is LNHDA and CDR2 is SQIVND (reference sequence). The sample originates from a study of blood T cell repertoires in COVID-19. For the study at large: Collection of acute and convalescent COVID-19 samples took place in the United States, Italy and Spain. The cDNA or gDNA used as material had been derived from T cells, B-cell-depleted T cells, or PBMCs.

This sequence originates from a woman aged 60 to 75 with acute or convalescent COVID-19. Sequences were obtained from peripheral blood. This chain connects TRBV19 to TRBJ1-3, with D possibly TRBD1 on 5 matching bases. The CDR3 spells CASTLSTASGNTIYF. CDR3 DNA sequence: TGTGCCAGTACTCTATCGACAGCCTCTGGAAACACCATATATTTT.